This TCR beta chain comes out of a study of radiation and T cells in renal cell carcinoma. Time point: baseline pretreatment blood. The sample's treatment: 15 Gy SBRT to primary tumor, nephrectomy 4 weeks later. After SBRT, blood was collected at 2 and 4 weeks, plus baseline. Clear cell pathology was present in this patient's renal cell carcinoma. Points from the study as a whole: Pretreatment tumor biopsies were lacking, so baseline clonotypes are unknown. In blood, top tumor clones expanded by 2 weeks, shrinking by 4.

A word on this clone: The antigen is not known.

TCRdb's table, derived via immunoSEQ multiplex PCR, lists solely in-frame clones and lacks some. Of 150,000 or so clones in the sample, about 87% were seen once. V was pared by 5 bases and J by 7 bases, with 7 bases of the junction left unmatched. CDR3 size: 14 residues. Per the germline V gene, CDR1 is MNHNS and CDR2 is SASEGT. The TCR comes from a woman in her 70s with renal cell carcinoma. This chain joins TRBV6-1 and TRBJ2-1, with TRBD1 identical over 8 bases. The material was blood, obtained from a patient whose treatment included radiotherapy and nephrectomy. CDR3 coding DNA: TGTGCCAGCAGTAAACAGGGGGGAGTGAATGAGCAGTTCTTC. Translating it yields CASSKQGGVNEQFF.